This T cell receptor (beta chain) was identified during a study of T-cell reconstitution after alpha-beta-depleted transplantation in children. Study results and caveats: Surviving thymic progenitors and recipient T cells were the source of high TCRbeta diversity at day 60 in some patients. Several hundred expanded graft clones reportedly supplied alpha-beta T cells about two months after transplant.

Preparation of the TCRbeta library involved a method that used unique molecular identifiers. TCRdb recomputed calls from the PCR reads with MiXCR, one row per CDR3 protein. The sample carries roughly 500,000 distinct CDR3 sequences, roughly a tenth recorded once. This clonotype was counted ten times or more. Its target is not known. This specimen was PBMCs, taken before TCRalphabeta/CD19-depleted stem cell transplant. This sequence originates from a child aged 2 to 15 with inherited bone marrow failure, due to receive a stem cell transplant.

The CDR3 DNA reads as TGTGCCAGCAGTTTATCACTAGTCGGGAGGAGAGGAACGCAGTATTTT. Translating it yields CASSLSLVGRRGTQYF. The chain couples TRBV12-3 or TRBV12-4 to TRBJ2-3; 7 positions match TRBD2. There are 16 residues in the CDR3. The V segment lost 2 bases and the J segment 9 bases; nucleotides outside the gene matches: 14.